Listed below are T cell receptor beta chains from one sample, sequenced in a study of T cell clones after liver transplantation. This table comes from immunoSEQ multiplex PCR, and its TCRdb copy is limited to in-frame clones, with some not included. The table has tens of thousands of clones, about two thirds seen once. The sample here was CD4+ T cells from blood, taken before liver transplant. The receptors were gathered from a human donor who received a liver transplant. Both conserved end residues are part of each CDR3. Fields, in order: J gene, V gene, D gene, clone size, CDR3 protein, CDR3 DNA. A D gene is named only where the DNA matches it firmly. Not all rows give a size; the values are once, few, many and, for expanded clones, a class.

>TRBJ1-4|TRBV28|TRBD1|-
CASSLPGQGSEKLFF
TGTGCCAGCAGTCTCCCGGGACAGGGCAGTGAAAAACTGTTTTTT
>TRBJ2-3|TRBV9|TRBD1|-
CASSADRGGRTDTQYF
TGTGCCAGCAGCGCCGACAGGGGTGGACGCACAGATACGCAGTATTTT
>TRBJ1-5|TRBV28|-|-
CAIRTSGDQPQHF
TGTGCCATCAGAACGTCAGGGGATCAGCCCCAGCATTTT
>TRBJ1-1|TRBV7-9|TRBD1|few
CASSQIKATGLGTEAFF
TGTGCCAGCAGCCAAATCAAAGCGACAGGGCTTGGCACTGAAGCTTTCTTT
>TRBJ2-3|TRBV5-1|TRBD2|-
CASSLAPLTSGAADTQYF
TGCGCCAGCAGCCTTGCCCCGCTGACTAGCGGGGCCGCAGATACGCAGTATTTT
>TRBJ1-6|TRBV4-2|TRBD1|-
CASSQDRESPLHF
TGTGCCAGCAGCCAGGACAGGGAATCACCCCTCCACTTT
>TRBJ2-7|TRBV15|TRBD1|-
CATSRDLGQGLEQYF
TGTGCCACCAGCAGAGATTTAGGACAGGGTCTCGAGCAGTACTTC
>TRBJ1-4|TRBV7-9|-|once
CASRKGQNNEKLFF
TGTGCCAGCCGCAAAGGACAGAATAATGAAAAACTGTTTTTT
>TRBJ2-1|TRBV28|TRBD2|-
CASSLAGGSYNEQFF
TGTGCCAGCAGTTTAGCGGGGGGCTCCTACAATGAGCAGTTCTTC
>TRBJ1-3|TRBV9|TRBD1|-
CASSPRTGANTIYF
TGTGCCAGCAGCCCCAGGACAGGGGCAAACACCATATATTTT
>TRBJ2-7|TRBV2|-|-
CASSLSVYEQYF
TGTGCCAGCAGTTTGAGCGTCTACGAGCAGTACTTC
>TRBJ2-7|TRBV19|-|few
CASSISAAYYEQYF
TGTGCCAGTAGTATTTCGGCGGCCTACTACGAGCAGTACTTC
>TRBJ2-7|TRBV9|TRBD1|-
CASSLSLGQGYEQYF
TGTGCCAGCAGCTTAAGCTTGGGACAGGGATACGAGCAGTACTTC
>TRBJ1-6|TRBV18|-|-
CASSPGSNNSPLHF
TGTGCCAGCTCACCAGGGAGCAATAATTCACCCCTCCACTTT
>TRBJ2-7|TRBV6-6|TRBD1|-
CASRRQGDSYEQYF
TGTGCCAGCAGACGACAGGGGGATAGCTACGAGCAGTACTTC
>TRBJ1-2|TRBV6-5|TRBD1|-
CASRLQGEINYGYTF
TGTGCCAGCAGACTACAGGGGGAGATTAACTATGGCTACACCTTC
>TRBJ1-1|TRBV5-5|-|few
CASNAGNTEAFF
TGTGCCAGCAACGCGGGGAACACTGAAGCTTTCTTT
>TRBJ2-6|TRBV28|TRBD1|-
CASSGTGGLGANVLTF
TGTGCCAGCAGTGGGACAGGGGGTTTGGGGGCCAACGTCCTGACTTTC
>TRBJ2-2|TRBV5-1|TRBD2|-
CASSPGGTGELFF
TGCGCCAGCAGCCCGGGGGGGACCGGGGAGCTGTTTTTT
>TRBJ2-1|TRBV6-1|TRBD1|-
CASNPGTGGSYEQFF
TGTGCCAGCAACCCCGGGACAGGGGGCAGCTATGAGCAGTTCTTC
>TRBJ1-1|TRBV5-8|TRBD1|-
CASSPVWTGRRGTEAFF
TGTGCCAGCAGCCCAGTCTGGACAGGGAGGAGAGGAACTGAAGCTTTCTTT
>TRBJ1-4|TRBV5-4|TRBD1|-
CASSSRGLVGEKLFF
TGTGCCAGCAGCTCCAGGGGGCTGGTCGGCGAAAAACTGTTTTTT
>TRBJ1-6|TRBV6-1|TRBD1|-
CASMERDRVSPLHF
TGTGCCAGCATGGAGCGGGACAGGGTTTCACCCCTCCACTTT
>TRBJ2-3|TRBV4-2|TRBD2|-
CASSQETGLAGGPDTQYF
TGTGCCAGCAGCCAAGAGACGGGACTAGCGGGGGGACCAGATACGCAGTATTTT
>TRBJ1-1|TRBV30|-|-
CAWSAPGHYAEAFF
TGTGCCTGGAGTGCCCCCGGACATTACGCTGAAGCTTTCTTT
>TRBJ2-1|TRBV11-2|TRBD2|-
CASSPRLASYNEQFF
TGTGCCAGCAGCCCCCGACTAGCGAGCTACAATGAGCAGTTCTTC
>TRBJ2-1|TRBV20-1|-|-
CSALSYNEQFF
TGCAGTGCCCTCTCCTACAATGAGCAGTTCTTC
>TRBJ2-6|TRBV6-5|-|-
CASSLNFGANVLTF
TGTGCCAGCAGTTTGAACTTTGGGGCCAACGTCCTGACTTTC
>TRBJ1-3|TRBV9|-|-
CASSVEGRGSGNTIYF
TGTGCCAGCAGCGTAGAGGGACGGGGGTCTGGAAACACCATATATTTT
>TRBJ1-6|TRBV14|TRBD1|-
CASSQGQGPDSPLHF
TGTGCCAGCAGCCAAGGACAGGGTCCCGATTCACCCCTCCACTTT
>TRBJ2-2|TRBV11-3|-|-
CASSPLGGGANGELFF
TGTGCCAGCAGCCCCCTTGGGGGGGGCGCGAACGGGGAGCTGTTTTTT
>TRBJ2-7|TRBV11-2|-|-
CASSPRQVLGYEQYF
TGTGCCAGCAGCCCCCGACAGGTATTGGGCTACGAGCAGTACTTC
>TRBJ2-3|TRBV19|-|-
CASSMGGVFTDTQYF
TGTGCCAGTAGTATGGGCGGGGTCTTCACAGATACGCAGTATTTT
>TRBJ1-5|TRBV2|-|once
CASSEITSAGNQPQHF
TGTGCCAGCAGTGAAATAACCTCGGCGGGCAATCAGCCCCAGCATTTT
>TRBJ2-2|TRBV6-4|TRBD2|-
CASSLQSGRGTGELFF
TGTGCCAGCAGCCTCCAATCAGGGAGGGGCACCGGGGAGCTGTTTTTT
>TRBJ2-7|TRBV29-1|-|-
CSVFAGHSYEQYF
TGCAGCGTTTTCGCCGGACACTCCTACGAGCAGTACTTC
>TRBJ1-2|TRBV29-1|-|-
CTVGGDYGYTF
TGCACCGTGGGGGGGGACTATGGCTACACCTTC
>TRBJ1-2|TRBV7-2|-|-
CASSLETDSYGYTF
TGTGCCAGCAGCTTGGAGACGGACTCCTATGGCTACACCTTC
>TRBJ1-2|TRBV4-1|-|-
CASSQGGGLSNYGYTF
TGCGCCAGCAGCCAAGGGGGGGGCCTGTCTAACTATGGCTACACCTTC
>TRBJ1-1|TRBV30|TRBD1|few
CAWASQGAREAEAFF
TGTGCCTGGGCCTCCCAGGGGGCCCGGGAGGCTGAAGCTTTCTTT
>TRBJ2-5|TRBV6-5|-|-
CASSRGFQETQYF
TGTGCCAGCTCTCGGGGGTTTCAGGAGACCCAGTACTTC
>TRBJ2-2|TRBV19|-|-
CASTTGPNTGELFF
TGTGCCAGTACGACAGGACCCAACACCGGGGAGCTGTTTTTT
>TRBJ1-2|TRBV28|TRBD1|-
CASSLWGDSNNYGYTF
TGTGCCAGCAGTTTATGGGGGGACAGCAACAACTATGGCTACACCTTC
>TRBJ2-5|TRBV15|-|few
CATSRDHEVQYF
TGTGCCACCAGCAGAGATCACGAGGTCCAGTACTTC